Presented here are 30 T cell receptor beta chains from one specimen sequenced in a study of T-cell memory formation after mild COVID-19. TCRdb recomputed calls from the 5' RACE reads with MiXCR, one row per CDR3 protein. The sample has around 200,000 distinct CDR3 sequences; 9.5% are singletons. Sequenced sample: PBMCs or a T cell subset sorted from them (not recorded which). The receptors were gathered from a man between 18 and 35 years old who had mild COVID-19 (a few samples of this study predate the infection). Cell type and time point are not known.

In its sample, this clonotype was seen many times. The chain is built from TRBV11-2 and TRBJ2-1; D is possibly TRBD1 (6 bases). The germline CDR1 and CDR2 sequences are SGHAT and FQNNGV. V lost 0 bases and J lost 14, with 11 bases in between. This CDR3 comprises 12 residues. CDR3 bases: TGTGCCAGCAGCTTAGATCAGGGGAAGAAGTTCTTC. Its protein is CASSLDQGKKFF.

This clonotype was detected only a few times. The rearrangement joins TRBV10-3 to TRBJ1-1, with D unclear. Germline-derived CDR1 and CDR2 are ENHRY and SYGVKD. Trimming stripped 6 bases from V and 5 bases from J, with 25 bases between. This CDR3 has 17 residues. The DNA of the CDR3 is TGTGCCATCAGCGGAAGGGAGGGTAAGGCATTGGGTACTGAAGCTTTCTTT. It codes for CAISGREGKALGTEAFF.

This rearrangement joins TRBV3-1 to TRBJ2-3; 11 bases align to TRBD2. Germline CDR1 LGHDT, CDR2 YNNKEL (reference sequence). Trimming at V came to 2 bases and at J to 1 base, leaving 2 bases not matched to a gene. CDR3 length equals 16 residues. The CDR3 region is CASSQILAGGTDTQYF. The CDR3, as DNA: TGTGCCAGCAGCCAAATACTAGCGGGGGGCACAGATACGCAGTATTTT.

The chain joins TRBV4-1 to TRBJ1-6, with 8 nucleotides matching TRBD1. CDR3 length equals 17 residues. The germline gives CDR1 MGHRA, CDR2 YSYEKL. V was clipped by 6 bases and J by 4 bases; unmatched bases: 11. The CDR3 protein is CASSLRTGYEYNSPLHF. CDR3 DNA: TGCGCCAGCAGTCTGAGGACAGGGTATGAGTATAATTCACCCCTCCACTTT.

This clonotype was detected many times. The chain's CDR3 is CASNTGTTTDTQYF. Written as DNA, the CDR3 is TGCGCCAGCAACACCGGGACTACCACAGATACGCAGTATTTT. V usage is TRBV5-1 and J usage is TRBJ2-3; 7 bases fit TRBD2. The CDR3 has 14 residues. V lost 6 bases, J lost 2 bases, and 6 bases stayed unmatched. The V gene's germline CDR1 is SGHRS and CDR2 YFSETQ.

The CDR3 is CASSLSRVGETQYF. For the CDR3, the DNA is TGTGCCAGCAGCTTGTCCAGGGTGGGAGAGACCCAGTACTTC. The chain links TRBV7-2 to TRBJ2-5; TRBD1 might be the D (5 bases). The CDR3 loop spans 14 amino acids. V shed 3 bases and J shed 4 bases, with 12 bases lying between them. CDR1 is SGHTA, CDR2 FQGNSA, per germline.

The CDR3 loop reads CATSDLDSRPV. The CDR3 bases are TGTGCCACCAGTGATTTAGATTCCCGGCCCGTC. The chain has TRBV24-1 and TRBJ2-7, with D hard to call. The CDR3 is 11 residues long. Germline V gene sequence: CDR1 KGHDR, CDR2 SFDVKD.

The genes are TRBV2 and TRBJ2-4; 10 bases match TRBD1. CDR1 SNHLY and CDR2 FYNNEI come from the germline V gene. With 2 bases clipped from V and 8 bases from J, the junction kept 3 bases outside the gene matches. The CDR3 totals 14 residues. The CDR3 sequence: CASSELTGGDIQYF. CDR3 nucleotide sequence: TGTGCCAGCAGTGAATTGACAGGGGGCGACATTCAGTACTTC. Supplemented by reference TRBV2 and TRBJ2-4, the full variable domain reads EPEVTQTPSHQVTQMGQEVILRCVPISNHLYFYWYRQILGQKVEFLVSFYNNEISEKSEIFDDQFSVERPDGSNFTLKIRSTKLEDSAMYFCASSELTGGDIQYFGAGTRLSVL.

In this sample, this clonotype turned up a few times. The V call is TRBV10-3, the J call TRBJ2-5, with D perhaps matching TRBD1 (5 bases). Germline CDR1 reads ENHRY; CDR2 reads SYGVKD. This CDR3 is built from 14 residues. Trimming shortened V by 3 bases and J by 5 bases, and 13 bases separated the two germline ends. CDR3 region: CAISENQGQETQYF. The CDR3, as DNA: TGTGCCATCAGTGAAAACCAGGGCCAGGAGACCCAGTACTTC.

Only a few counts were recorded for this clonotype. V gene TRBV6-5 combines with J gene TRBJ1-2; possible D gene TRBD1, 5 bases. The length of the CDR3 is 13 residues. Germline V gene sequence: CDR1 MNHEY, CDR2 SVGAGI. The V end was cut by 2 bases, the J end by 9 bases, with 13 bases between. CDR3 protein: CASSYPGTYSYTF. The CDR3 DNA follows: TGTGCCAGCAGTTACCCCGGGACTTATAGCTACACCTTC.

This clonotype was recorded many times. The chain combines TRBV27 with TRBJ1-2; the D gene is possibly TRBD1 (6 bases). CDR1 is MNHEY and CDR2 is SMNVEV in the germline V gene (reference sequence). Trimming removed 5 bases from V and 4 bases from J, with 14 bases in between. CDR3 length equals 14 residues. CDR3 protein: CASSPQGSGYGYTF. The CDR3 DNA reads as TGTGCCAGCAGTCCACAGGGCTCGGGCTATGGCTACACCTTC.

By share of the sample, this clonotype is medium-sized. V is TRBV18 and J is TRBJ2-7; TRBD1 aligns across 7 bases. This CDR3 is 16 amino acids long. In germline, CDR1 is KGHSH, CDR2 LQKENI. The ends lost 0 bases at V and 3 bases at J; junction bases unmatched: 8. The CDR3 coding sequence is TGTGCCAGCTCACCACCGGGTACAGGGGTCCTCTACGAGCAGTACTTC. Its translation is CASSPPGTGVLYEQYF. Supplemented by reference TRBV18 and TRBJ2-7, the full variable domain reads NAGVMQNPRHLVRRRGQEARLRCSPMKGHSHVYWYRQLPEEGLKFMVYLQKENIIDESGMPKERFSAEFPKEGPSILRIQQVVRGDSAAYFCASSPPGTGVLYEQYFGPGTRLTVT.

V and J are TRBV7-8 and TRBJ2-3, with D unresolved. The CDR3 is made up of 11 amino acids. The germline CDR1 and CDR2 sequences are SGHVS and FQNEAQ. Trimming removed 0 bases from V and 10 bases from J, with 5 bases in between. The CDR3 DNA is TGTGCCAGCAGCTTAGCCTCTTCGCAGTATTTT. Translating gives CASSLASSQYF.

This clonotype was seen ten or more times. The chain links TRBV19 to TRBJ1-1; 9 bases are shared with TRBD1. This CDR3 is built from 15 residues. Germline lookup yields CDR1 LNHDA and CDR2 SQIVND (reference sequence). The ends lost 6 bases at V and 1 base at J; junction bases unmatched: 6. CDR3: CASSRPDRGNTEAFF. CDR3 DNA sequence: TGTGCCAGTAGCAGACCGGACAGGGGGAACACTGAAGCTTTCTTT.

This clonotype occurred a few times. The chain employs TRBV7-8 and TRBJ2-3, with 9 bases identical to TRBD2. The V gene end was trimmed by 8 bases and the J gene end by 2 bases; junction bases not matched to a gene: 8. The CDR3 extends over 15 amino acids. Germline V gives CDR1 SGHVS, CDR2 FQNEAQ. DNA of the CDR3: TGTGCCAGCCAAGAGCGGGGGGCGGTCACAGATACGCAGTATTTT. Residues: CASQERGAVTDTQYF.

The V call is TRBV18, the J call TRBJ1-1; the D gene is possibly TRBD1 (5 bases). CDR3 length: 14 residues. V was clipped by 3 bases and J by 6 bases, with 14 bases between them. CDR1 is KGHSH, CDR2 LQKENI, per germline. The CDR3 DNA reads TGTGCCAGCTCACCCCGCGGGGGTTGGTCTGAAGCTTTCTTT. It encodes CASSPRGGWSEAFF. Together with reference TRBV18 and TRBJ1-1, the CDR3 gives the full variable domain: NAGVMQNPRHLVRRRGQEARLRCSPMKGHSHVYWYRQLPEEGLKFMVYLQKENIIDESGMPKERFSAEFPKEGPSILRIQQVVRGDSAAYFCASSPRGGWSEAFFGQGTRLTVV.

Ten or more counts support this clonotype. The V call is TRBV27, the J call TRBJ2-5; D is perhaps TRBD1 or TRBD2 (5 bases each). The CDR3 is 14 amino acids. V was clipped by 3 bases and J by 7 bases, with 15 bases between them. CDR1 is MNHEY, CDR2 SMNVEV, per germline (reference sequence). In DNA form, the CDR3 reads TGTGCCAGCAGTTTGGAAGGGACGTTAGGGACCCAGTACTTC. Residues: CASSLEGTLGTQYF.

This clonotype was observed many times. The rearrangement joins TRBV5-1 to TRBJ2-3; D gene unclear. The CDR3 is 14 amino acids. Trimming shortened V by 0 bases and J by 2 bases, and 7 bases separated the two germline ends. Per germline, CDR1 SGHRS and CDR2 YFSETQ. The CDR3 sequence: CASSLGQTTDTQYF. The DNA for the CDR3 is TGCGCCAGCAGCTTGGGTCAGACCACAGATACGCAGTATTTT. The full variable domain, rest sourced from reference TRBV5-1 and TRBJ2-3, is KAGVTQTPRYLIKTRGQQVTLSCSPISGHRSVSWYQQTPGQGLQFLFEYFSETQRNKGNFPGRFSGRQFSNSRSEMNVSTLELGDSALYLCASSLGQTTDTQYFGPGTRLTVL.

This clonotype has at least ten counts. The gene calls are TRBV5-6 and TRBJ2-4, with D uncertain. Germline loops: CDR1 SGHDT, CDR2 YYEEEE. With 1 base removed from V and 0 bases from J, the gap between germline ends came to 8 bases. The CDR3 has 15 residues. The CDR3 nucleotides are TGTGCCAGCAGCTTGTATCGGTTAGCCAAAAACATTCAGTACTTC. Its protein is CASSLYRLAKNIQYF.

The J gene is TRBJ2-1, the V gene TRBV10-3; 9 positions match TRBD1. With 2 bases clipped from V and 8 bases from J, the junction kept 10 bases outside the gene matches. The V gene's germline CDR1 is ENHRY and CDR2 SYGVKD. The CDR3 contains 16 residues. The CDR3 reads CAISEKEGTGYDEQFF. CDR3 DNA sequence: TGTGCCATCAGTGAGAAAGAGGGGACAGGGTATGATGAGCAGTTCTTC.

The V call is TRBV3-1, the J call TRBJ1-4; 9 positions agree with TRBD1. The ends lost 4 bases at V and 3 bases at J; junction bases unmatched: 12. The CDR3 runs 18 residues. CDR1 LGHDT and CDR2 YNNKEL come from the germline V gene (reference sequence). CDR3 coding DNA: TGTGCCAGCAGCCTACTCATCGCCGACAGGGGGTCTAATGAAAAACTGTTTTTT. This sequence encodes CASSLLIADRGSNEKLFF.

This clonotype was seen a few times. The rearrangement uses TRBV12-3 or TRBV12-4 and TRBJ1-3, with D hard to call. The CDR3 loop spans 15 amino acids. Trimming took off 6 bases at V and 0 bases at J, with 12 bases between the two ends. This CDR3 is CASSPRRGSGNTIYF. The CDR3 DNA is TGTGCCAGCAGCCCCAGGCGGGGCTCTGGAAACACCATATATTTT.

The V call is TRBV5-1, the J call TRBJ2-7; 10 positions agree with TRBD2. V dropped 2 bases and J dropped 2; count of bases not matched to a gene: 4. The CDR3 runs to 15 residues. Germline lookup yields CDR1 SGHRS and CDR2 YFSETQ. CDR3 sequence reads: CASSFSGGTAYEQYF. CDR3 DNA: TGCGCCAGCAGCTTTAGCGGGGGGACCGCCTACGAGCAGTACTTC.

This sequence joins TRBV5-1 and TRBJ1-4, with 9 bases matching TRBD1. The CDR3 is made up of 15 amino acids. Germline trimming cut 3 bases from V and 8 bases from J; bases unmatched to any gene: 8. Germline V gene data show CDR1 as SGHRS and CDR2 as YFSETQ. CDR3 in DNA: TGCGCCAGCAGCTGGGGGGACAGGGCCGAGGAAAAACTGTTTTTT. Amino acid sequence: CASSWGDRAEEKLFF.

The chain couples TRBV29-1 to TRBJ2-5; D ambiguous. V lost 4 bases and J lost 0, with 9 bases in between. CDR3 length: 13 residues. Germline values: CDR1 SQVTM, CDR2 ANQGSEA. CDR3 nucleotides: TGCAGCGTTGGGGTCAACGACCAAGAGACCCAGTACTTC. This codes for CSVGVNDQETQYF.

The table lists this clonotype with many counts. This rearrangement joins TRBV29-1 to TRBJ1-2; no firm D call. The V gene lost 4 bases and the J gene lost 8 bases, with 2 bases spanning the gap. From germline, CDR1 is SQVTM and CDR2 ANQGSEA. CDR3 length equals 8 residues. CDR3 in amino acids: CSVGGYTF. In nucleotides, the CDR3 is TGCAGCGTTGGCGGCTACACCTTC.

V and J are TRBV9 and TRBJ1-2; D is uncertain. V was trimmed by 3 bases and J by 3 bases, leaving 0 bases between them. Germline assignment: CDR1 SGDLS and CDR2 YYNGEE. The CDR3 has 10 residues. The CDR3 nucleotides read TGTGCCAGCAGCGACTATGGCTACACCTTC. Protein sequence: CASSDYGYTF.

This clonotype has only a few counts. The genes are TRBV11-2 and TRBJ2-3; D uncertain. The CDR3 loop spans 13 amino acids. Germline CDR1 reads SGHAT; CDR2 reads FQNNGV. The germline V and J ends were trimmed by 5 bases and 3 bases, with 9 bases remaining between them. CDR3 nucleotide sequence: TGTGCCAGCAGCGCGCCGGCAACAGATACGCAGTATTTT. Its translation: CASSAPATDTQYF.

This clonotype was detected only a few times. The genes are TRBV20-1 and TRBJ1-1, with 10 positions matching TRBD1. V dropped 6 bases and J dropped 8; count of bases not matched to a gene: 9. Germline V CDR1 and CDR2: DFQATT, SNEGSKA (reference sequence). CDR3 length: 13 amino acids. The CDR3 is CSAPGQGPFEAFF. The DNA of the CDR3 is TGCAGTGCCCCGGGACAGGGGCCCTTCGAAGCTTTCTTT.

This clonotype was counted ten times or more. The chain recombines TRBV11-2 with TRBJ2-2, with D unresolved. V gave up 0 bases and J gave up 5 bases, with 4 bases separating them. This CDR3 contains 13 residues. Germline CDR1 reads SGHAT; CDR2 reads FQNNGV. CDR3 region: CASSLERTGELFF. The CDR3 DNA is TGTGCCAGCAGCTTAGAGCGAACCGGGGAGCTGTTTTTT. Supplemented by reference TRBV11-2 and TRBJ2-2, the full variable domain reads EAGVAQSPRYKIIEKRQSVAFWCNPISGHATLYWYQQILGQGPKLLIQFQNNGVVDDSQLPKDRFSAERLKGVDSTLKIQPAKLEDSAVYLCASSLERTGELFFGEGSRLTVL.